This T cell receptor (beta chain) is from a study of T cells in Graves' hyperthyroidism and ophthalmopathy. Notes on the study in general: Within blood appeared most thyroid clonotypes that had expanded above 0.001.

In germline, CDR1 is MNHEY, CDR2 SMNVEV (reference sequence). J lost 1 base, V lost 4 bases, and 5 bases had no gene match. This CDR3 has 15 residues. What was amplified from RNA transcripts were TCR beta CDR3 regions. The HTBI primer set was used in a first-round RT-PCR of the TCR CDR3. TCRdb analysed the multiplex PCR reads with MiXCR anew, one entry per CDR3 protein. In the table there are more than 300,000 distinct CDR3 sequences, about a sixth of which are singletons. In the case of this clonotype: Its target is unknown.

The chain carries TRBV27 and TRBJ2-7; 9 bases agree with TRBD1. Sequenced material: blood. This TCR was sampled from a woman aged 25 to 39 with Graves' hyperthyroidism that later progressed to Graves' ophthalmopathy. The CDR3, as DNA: TGTGCCAGCAGTTCCCAGACAGGGGGATCCTACGAGCAGTACTTC. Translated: CASSSQTGGSYEQYF.